The 21 T cell receptor beta chains reported below all come from one sample, sequenced in a study of shared clonotypes between healthy human individuals. Using immunoSEQ multiplex PCR, the repertoire was profiled, and TCRdb retains in-frame clones only, with some absent. The sample contains about 960,000 clones, 70% to 85% of which appear only once. What was sequenced was memory CD4+ T cells sorted from blood. Regarding subset: CD45RA-negative fraction. The receptors were sampled from a man younger than 30 in good health.

There are a few counts of this clone. This chain links TRBV18 with TRBJ2-7, with a possible D match to TRBD2 (6 bases). The germline V and J ends were trimmed by 5 bases and 2 bases, with 10 bases remaining between them. Germline V lookup: CDR1 KGHSH, CDR2 LQKENI. This CDR3 has 13 amino acids. The CDR3 sequence is CASSGGSAYEQYF. The CDR3, as DNA: TGTGCCAGCTCAGGGGGGTCAGCCTACGAGCAGTACTTC.

The rearrangement uses TRBV6-6 and TRBJ1-1, with D possibly matching TRBD1 (5 bases). V lost 5 bases and J lost 0, with 16 bases in between. Germline V lookup: CDR1 MNHNY, CDR2 SVGAGI (reference sequence). There are 16 residues in the CDR3. The CDR3 sequence is CASSRWDGPMNTEAFF. DNA of the CDR3: TGTGCCAGCAGTCGTTGGGACGGTCCTATGAACACTGAAGCTTTCTTT.

The chain combines TRBV10-3 with TRBJ2-7; TRBD2 is a possible D gene (5 bases). Per the germline V gene, CDR1 is ENHRY and CDR2 is SYGVKD. The germline V and J ends were trimmed by 3 bases and 2 bases, with 11 bases remaining between them. The CDR3 sequence is 14 residues long. The CDR3 sequence is CAISESGDPYEQYF. CDR3 DNA: TGTGCCATCAGTGAATCCGGGGATCCCTACGAGCAGTACTTC.

This chain uses TRBV19 with TRBJ1-1; D is unclear. V lost 2 bases and J 0 bases, leaving 7 bases between the germline ends. The CDR3 is 14 amino acids. Germline CDR1 is LNHDA and CDR2 is SQIVND (reference sequence). For the CDR3, the DNA is TGTGCCAGTAGTATATTACGGTTGAACACTGAAGCTTTCTTT. The encoded protein is CASSILRLNTEAFF.

This clone was detected a few times. The CDR3 DNA sequence: TGTGCCAGCAGTTACGGGACACTTAATTCACCCCTCCACTTT. This codes for CASSYGTLNSPLHF. The J gene is TRBJ1-6, the V gene TRBV6-5, with a possible D match to TRBD1 (6 bases). The V end was cut by 2 bases, the J end by 6 bases, with 8 bases between. Germline values: CDR1 MNHEY, CDR2 SVGAGI. The CDR3 contains 14 residues.

The genes are TRBV19 and TRBJ1-2; D gene unclear. In germline, CDR1 is LNHDA, CDR2 SQIVND (reference sequence). This CDR3 spans 14 amino acids. V was trimmed by 4 bases and J by 4 bases, leaving 13 bases between them. The CDR3 sequence: CASSTETNSYGYTF. CDR3 DNA: TGTGCCAGTAGTACCGAGACAAACAGCTATGGCTACACCTTC.

The rearrangement joins TRBV9 to TRBJ2-7, with 7 bases fitting TRBD1. Trimming at V came to 3 bases and at J to 1 base, leaving 4 bases not matched to a gene. This CDR3 spans 14 amino acids. CDR1 SGDLS and CDR2 YYNGEE come from the germline V gene. In DNA, the CDR3 is TGTGCCAGCAGCGCACAGGGACAGTCCTACGAGCAGTACTTC. Protein product: CASSAQGQSYEQYF.

The V and J genes are TRBV7-9 and TRBJ2-3; 13 bases fit TRBD2. CDR1 and CDR2 (germline): SEHNR, FQNEAQ (reference sequence). The CDR3 runs to 16 residues. Unmatched junction bases numbered 7, after V lost 4 bases and J lost 6 bases. The CDR3 sequence is CASSSTGTSGADTQYF. The CDR3 DNA is TGTGCCAGCAGCTCGACCGGGACTAGCGGGGCCGATACGCAGTATTTT. Full variable domain (missing parts from reference TRBV7-9 and TRBJ2-3): DTGVSQNPRHKITKRGQNVTFRCDPISEHNRLYWYRQTLGQGPEFLTYFQNEAQLEKSRLLSDRFSAERPKGSFSTLEIQRTEQGDSAMYLCASSSTGTSGADTQYFGPGTRLTVL.

This clone was recorded at least ten times. This rearrangement joins TRBV5-1 to TRBJ1-1, with a possible D match to TRBD1 (5 bases). Germline V CDR1 and CDR2: SGHRS, YFSETQ. CDR3 length equals 15 residues. V was cut by 0 bases and J by 1 base, with 10 bases left in between. The CDR3 protein is CASSLAAGTNTEAFF. The CDR3 DNA follows: TGCGCCAGCAGCTTGGCGGCAGGGACGAACACTGAAGCTTTCTTT.

The rearrangement joins TRBV5-1 to TRBJ2-3; either TRBD1 or TRBD2 may fit D (5 bases each). V was trimmed by 4 bases and J by 3 bases, leaving 15 bases between them. The CDR3 has 15 residues. CDR1 is SGHRS and CDR2 is YFSETQ in the germline V gene. The CDR3 sequence is CASSHPRGATDTQYF. The CDR3 DNA reads as TGCGCCAGCAGCCACCCCCGGGGCGCAACAGATACGCAGTATTTT.

V usage is TRBV9 and J usage is TRBJ2-1, with 7 positions matching TRBD1. Germline trimming cut 0 bases from V and 4 bases from J; bases unmatched to any gene: 4. The CDR3 has 15 residues. Germline CDR1 and CDR2: SGDLS and YYNGEE. CDR3 region: CASSVAGQIYNEQFF. In nucleotides, the CDR3 is TGTGCCAGCAGCGTAGCGGGACAGATATACAATGAGCAGTTCTTC.

A remark on this clone: Given a far larger clone just one base away, this is likely a sequencing read error. In the same sample, other DNA sequences code for this CDR3. CDR3: CASSLAGNTDTQYF. The DNA of the CDR3 is TGTGCCAGCAGCTTAGCGGGGAACACAGATACGCAGTATTTT. V and J are TRBV7-9 and TRBJ2-3; D remains unclear. Germline CDR1 SEHNR, CDR2 FQNEAQ (reference sequence). The CDR3 spans 14 residues. Trimming took 0 bases from V and 2 from J, leaving 6 bases between them.

The V gene is TRBV21-1, the J gene TRBJ2-2; no DNA check was done on the table's D call, TRBD1. TRBV21-1 is classified as a pseudogene. The CDR3 is 16 residues long. The CDR3 bases are TGTGCCAGCAGCACCCTGGGACAGGACAACACCGGGGAGCTGTTTTTT. Translated: CASSTLGQDNTGELFF.

Only one count was recorded for this clone. This chain connects TRBV10-3 to TRBJ1-2; the match to TRBD1 covers 7 bases. This CDR3 is built from 13 residues. The germline gives CDR1 ENHRY, CDR2 SYGVKD. V shed 4 bases and J 4 bases; nucleotides not matched to a gene: 3. The CDR3 DNA follows: TGTGCCATCAGTGTGGACAGGCTCTATGGCTACACCTTC. Protein product: CAISVDRLYGYTF.

The V gene is TRBV30, the J gene TRBJ1-2; 8 bases agree with TRBD1. V was pared by 3 bases and J by 6 bases, with 6 bases of the junction left unmatched. The CDR3 has 13 residues. Germline V gene lookup returns CDR1 GTSNPN and CDR2 SVGIG (reference sequence). Here the CDR3 reads CAWRFTGGDGYTF. The CDR3 DNA reads as TGTGCCTGGAGATTCACAGGGGGGGATGGCTACACCTTC.

At least ten counts were recorded for this clone. The chain uses TRBV7-2 and TRBJ2-2; 14 positions agree with TRBD2. This CDR3 contains 16 residues. Germline CDR1 reads SGHTA; CDR2 reads FQGNSA. The V and J ends lost 8 bases and 4 bases, in that order; junction bases with no gene match: 6. The DNA for the CDR3 is TGTGCCAGCCGACCGGGACTAGCGGGGGCCACCGGGGAGCTGTTTTTT. Translation: CASRPGLAGATGELFF.

The chain combines TRBV5-1 with TRBJ1-5, with D perhaps TRBD1 (5 bases). The CDR3 has 14 amino acids. V was pared by 4 bases and J by 6 bases, with 14 bases between. The germline V gene has CDR1 SGHRS and CDR2 YFSETQ. CDR3 bases: TGCGCCAGCAGCCCTGGGGGGAGCGGTCAGCCCCAGCATTTT. It codes for CASSPGGSGQPQHF.

V gene TRBV4-3 combines with J gene TRBJ2-1; 12 nucleotides agree with TRBD2. Per germline, CDR1 LGHNA and CDR2 YSLEER. Trimming at V came to 4 bases and at J to 11 bases, leaving 6 bases not matched to a gene. CDR3 length equals 14 residues. The CDR3 reads CASSPDGTSGQQFF. CDR3 sequence (DNA): TGCGCCAGCAGCCCGGACGGGACTAGCGGGCAGCAGTTCTTC.

The V call is TRBV4-3, the J call TRBJ2-1; D uncertain. Trimming cost V 0 bases and J 10 bases, with 13 bases left between them. The CDR3 loop spans 14 amino acids. Germline V gene sequence: CDR1 LGHNA, CDR2 YSLEER. The CDR3 region has the DNA TGCGCCAGCAGCCAAGATTTAATGGTGTCGGAGCAGTTCTTC. Translation gives CASSQDLMVSEQFF.

The V gene is TRBV5-4, the J gene TRBJ2-3, with D perhaps matching TRBD2 (7 bases). The germline V and J ends were trimmed by 4 bases and 3 bases, with 12 bases remaining between them. The CDR3 is 14 residues long. Germline lookup yields CDR1 SGHNT and CDR2 YYREEE (reference sequence). The CDR3 DNA reads TGTGCCAGCAGCGCCAAGGGGGGGACAGATACGCAGTATTTT. This gives the protein CASSAKGGTDTQYF.

The rearrangement links TRBV11-2 to TRBJ1-5; D gene ambiguous. The CDR3 has 15 residues. Germline values: CDR1 SGHAT, CDR2 FQNNGV. Trimming took off 0 bases at V and 5 bases at J, with 11 bases between the two ends. CDR3 amino acids: CASSLDGLGYQPQHF. The CDR3 coding sequence is TGTGCCAGCAGCTTAGATGGACTTGGATATCAGCCCCAGCATTTT.